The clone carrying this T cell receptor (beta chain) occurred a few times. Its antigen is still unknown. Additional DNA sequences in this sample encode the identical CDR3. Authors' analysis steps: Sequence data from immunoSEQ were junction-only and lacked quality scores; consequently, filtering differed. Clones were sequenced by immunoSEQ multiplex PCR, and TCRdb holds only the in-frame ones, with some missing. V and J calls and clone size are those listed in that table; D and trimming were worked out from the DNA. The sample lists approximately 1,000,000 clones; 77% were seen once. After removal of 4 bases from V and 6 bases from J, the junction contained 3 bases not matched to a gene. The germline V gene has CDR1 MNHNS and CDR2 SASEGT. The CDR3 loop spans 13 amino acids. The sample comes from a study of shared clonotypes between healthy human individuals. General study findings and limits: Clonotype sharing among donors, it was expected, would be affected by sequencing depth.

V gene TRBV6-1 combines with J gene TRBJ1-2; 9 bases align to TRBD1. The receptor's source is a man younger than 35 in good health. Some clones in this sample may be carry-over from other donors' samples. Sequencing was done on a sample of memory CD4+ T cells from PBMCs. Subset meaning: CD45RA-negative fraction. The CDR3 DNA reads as TGTGCCAGCAGTGCCGACAGGGGGAATGGCTACACCTTC. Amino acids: CASSADRGNGYTF.